The entry that follows covers one TCR beta chain sequence. Its recognized antigen is unknown. It has no much larger one-base neighbor in the sample; base qualities were not kept. Enrolling through a virtual design, the prospective study's participants ranged in age from about 18 to 89 years and lived across 20 to 25 United States geographic areas. In the prospective study, participants were assigned to cohorts based on the clinical history participants reported in a screening survey and a study questionnaire. Recovered participants in ImmuneRACE Cohort 3 were defined by two consecutive negative NP/OP PCR tests, clearance by a healthcare professional, or resolution of symptoms. Each participant in the prospective study had whole blood, serum and a nasopharyngeal or oropharyngeal swab collected by mobile phlebotomists. Participants in the prospective study had the option to provide additional blood draws and questionnaires over a roughly 2-month period. Before DNA extraction, prospective study blood samples were shipped either frozen or at room temperature.

This sample is drawn from a study of blood T cell repertoires in COVID-19 (TCRdb year 2020). For context, the study as a whole: Samples covering the acute and convalescent phases of COVID-19 were provided by collaborators in the United States, Italy and Spain. The prospective study material was composed of cDNA or gDNA derived from T cells, B-cell-depleted T cells, or PBMCs. Subjects who had been exposed to COVID-19, were actively infected with it, or had recovered from it provided the deeply sampled blood TCRbeta repertoires that made up the dataset. A freely available public database, intended as a resource for researchers studying the immune response to SARS-CoV-2, is where the repertoires were released. The samples were drawn from two sources: the first 160 participants of the ongoing ImmuneRACE study, and 950 to 1,500 subjects contributed by 6 global collaborators. Nearly every sample came with metadata listing a de-identified subject ID, COVID-19 status, age in years and sex. Where HLA class I and class II types were available, the types were taken from metadata supplied by the sample provider, not from assay-based typing. What the work shows at the level of the full study, not this receptor alone: The quantity of clinical and demographic metadata differed by source and by participant and was supplied without curation.

V drops 1 base and J drops 6 bases, leaving 9 bases in between. In the germline V gene, CDR1 corresponds to SGHRS and CDR2 to YFSETQ. From its cysteine to its phenylalanine, the CDR3 spans 13 amino acids. Only the CDR3 part of the read is kept: 39 bases, read in frame from the first base. The immunoSEQ Assay, a bias-controlled multiplex PCR, was used to amplify TCRbeta CDR3 regions from genomic DNA. Per the original workflow: Within the assay, amplification of reference gene primers was used to estimate how many nucleated cells each sample contained. To quantify the absolute abundance of each unique TCRbeta CDR3 rearrangement, sequence reads were collapsed and filtered. Productive Simpson clonality was computed per sample as the square root of Simpson's diversity index over productive rearrangements. Drawn from immuneACCESS, this table holds only the in-frame rearrangements with V and J called that TCRdb kept. Clones are partly lost; checked studies trace under half to an unresolved V gene and leave the rest unexplained. V and J calls plus clone size are reproduced from that table; the DNA served to infer D and trimming. Present in this sample are roughly 250,000 clones, about 88% of which were seen just once. Of the sample, about 1.5% falls within the top ten clones.

Sequenced material: PBMCs or T cells enriched from blood (not recorded which). The receptor was derived from a woman in her forties or fifties who had recovered from COVID-19. Rearrangement joined TRBV5-1 to TRBJ2-3; the D gene is not confidently resolved. Here is the DNA: TGCGCCAGCAGCTTGAAGTTCGAGGATACGCAGTATTTT. Translated, this is CASSLKFEDTQYF.